The T cell receptor (beta chain) described here comes from a study of blood T cell repertoires in COVID-19. The V and J ends lost 5 bases and 2 bases, in that order; junction bases with no gene match: 10. The CDR3 contains 16 residues. Per germline, CDR1 SGHTA and CDR2 FQGTGA. Original methodology: From reference gene primer amplification, estimates of nucleated cell counts were derived. TCRdb's table, derived via immunoSEQ multiplex PCR, lists solely in-frame clones and lacks some. V and J calls and clone size are as listed in that table; D and trimming were resolved from the DNA. Found here are 120,000 to 150,000 clones, roughly 86% of them singletons; the top ten hold 0.95%.

The clonotype originates from a woman aged 45-59 years with acute or convalescent COVID-19. The sample was peripheral blood. V gene TRBV7-3 combines with J gene TRBJ2-3; 7 bases match TRBD2. The CDR3 DNA reads TGTGCCAGCAGCCTCGGTTGGGGGGGACTCACAGATACGCAGTATTTT. This sequence encodes CASSLGWGGLTDTQYF.